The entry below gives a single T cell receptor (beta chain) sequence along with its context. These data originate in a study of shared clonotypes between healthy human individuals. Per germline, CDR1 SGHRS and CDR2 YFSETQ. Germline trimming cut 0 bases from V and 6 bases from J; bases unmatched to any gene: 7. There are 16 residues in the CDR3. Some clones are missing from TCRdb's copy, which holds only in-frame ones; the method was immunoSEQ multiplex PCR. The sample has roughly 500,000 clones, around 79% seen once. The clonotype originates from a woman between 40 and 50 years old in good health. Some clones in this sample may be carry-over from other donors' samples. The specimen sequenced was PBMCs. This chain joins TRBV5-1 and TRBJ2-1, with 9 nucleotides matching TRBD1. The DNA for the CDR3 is TGCGCCAGCAGCTTGGGAGGGACAGGGAGCGTCAATGAGCAGTTCTTC. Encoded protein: CASSLGGTGSVNEQFF.